The 12 T cell receptor beta chains given below trace back to one sample, sequenced in a study of blood T cell repertoires in COVID-19. Assay: immunoSEQ multiplex PCR; the TCRdb copy retains only in-frame clones and omits some. The table includes approximately 31,000 clones, roughly nine tenths detected once. Sequencing used peripheral blood. The receptors shown here come from a man between 60 and 75 years old with acute or convalescent COVID-19.

This rearrangement joins TRBV7-9 to TRBJ1-1, with TRBD1 identical over 9 bases. Trimming removed 4 bases from V and 5 bases from J; junction bases left unmatched: 17. Germline values: CDR1 SEHNR, CDR2 FQNEAQ (reference sequence). This CDR3 spans 18 amino acids. In DNA, the CDR3 is TGTGCCAGCAGCTATCTATCGCTCCTACAGGGGGCGCGAACTGAAGCTTTCTTT. Translation: CASSYLSLLQGARTEAFF. Drawing the rest from reference TRBV7-9 and TRBJ1-1, the complete variable domain is DTGVSQNPRHKITKRGQNVTFRCDPISEHNRLYWYRQTLGQGPEFLTYFQNEAQLEKSRLLSDRFSAERPKGSFSTLEIQRTEQGDSAMYLCASSYLSLLQGARTEAFFGQGTRLTVV.

V gene TRBV2 combines with J gene TRBJ1-2; 9 nucleotides line up with TRBD1. J lost 8 bases, V lost 6 bases, and 7 bases had no gene match. Germline V gives CDR1 SNHLY, CDR2 FYNNEI. This CDR3 comprises 13 residues. CDR3 protein: CASSPQGARGYTF. The CDR3 nucleotides read TGTGCCAGCAGCCCACAGGGGGCGCGGGGCTACACCTTC.

The gene calls are TRBV10-3 and TRBJ2-1, with TRBD2 as a possible D gene (6 bases). Germline V lookup: CDR1 ENHRY, CDR2 SYGVKD. Trimming stripped 3 bases from V and 0 bases from J, with 12 bases between. CDR3 length: 16 amino acids. CDR3 DNA: TGTGCCATCAGTGAATCGGCGGGAAACTCCTACAATGAGCAGTTCTTC. Its protein is CAISESAGNSYNEQFF.

This rearrangement joins TRBV19 to TRBJ2-2, with D possibly TRBD1 on 6 matching bases. This CDR3 has 15 residues. V was shortened by 7 bases and J by 0 bases, with 12 bases between the two germline ends. The germline V gene has CDR1 LNHDA and CDR2 SQIVND (reference sequence). The CDR3 sequence: CASTPGHSNTGELFF. The CDR3 region has the DNA TGTGCCAGTACTCCGGGACACTCGAACACCGGGGAGCTGTTTTTT.

This clone has only one observation. The V call is TRBV19, the J call TRBJ2-2; perhaps TRBD2 as D (5 bases). The germline V and J ends were trimmed by 8 bases and 6 bases, with 16 bases remaining between them. The CDR3 runs to 14 residues. The germline V gene has CDR1 LNHDA and CDR2 SQIVND (reference sequence). The CDR3 sequence is CASEVGGGSGELFF. CDR3 nucleotides: TGTGCCAGTGAGGTCGGAGGAGGCTCCGGGGAGCTGTTTTTT.

The chain recombines TRBV9 with TRBJ2-3; D remains ambiguous. Germline V gene data show CDR1 as SGDLS and CDR2 as YYNGEE. Between the trimmed V and J ends, which lost 4 bases and 5 bases, there was a span of 8 bases. The CDR3 sequence is 12 residues long. The CDR3 DNA is TGTGCCAGCAGCCCCCTAGGAGATACGCAGTATTTT. This encodes CASSPLGDTQYF.

The genes are TRBV28 and TRBJ2-1; D possibly corresponds to TRBD2 (6 bases). Trimming left V 10 bases short and J 4 bases short, with 17 bases between. The germline CDR1 and CDR2 sequences are MDHEN and SYDVKM. This CDR3 has 14 residues. In DNA form, the CDR3 reads TGTGCCACCTTACCGGTGGGGGGTTACAATGAGCAGTTCTTC. Residues: CATLPVGGYNEQFF.

The chain combines TRBV3-1 (or the pseudogene TRBV3-2) with TRBJ2-1; TRBD1 is a possible D gene (6 bases). The CDR3 totals 12 residues. Per the germline V gene, CDR1 is LGHDT and CDR2 is YNNKEL (reference sequence). The V end was cut by 0 bases, the J end by 12 bases, with 9 bases between. CDR3 protein: CASSQDIRGQFF. CDR3 sequence (DNA): TGTGCCAGCAGCCAAGATATCAGGGGGCAGTTCTTC.

The V gene is TRBV20-1, the J gene TRBJ2-7; D may be TRBD1 (5 bases). The ends were cut back, 3 bases at V and 0 bases at J, with 12 bases in the middle. The CDR3 runs 14 residues. Germline CDR1 reads DFQATT; CDR2 reads SNEGSKA (reference sequence). CDR3 residues: CSASTGEFSYEQYV. In nucleotides, the CDR3 is TGCAGTGCTAGTACAGGTGAATTCTCCTACGAGCAGTACGTC.

The chain links TRBV27 to TRBJ2-3; weak D call: TRBD2 (6 bases). Germline CDR1 and CDR2: MNHEY and SMNVEV (reference sequence). V was shortened by 6 bases and J by 4 bases, with 14 bases between the two germline ends. The CDR3 covers 14 residues. This CDR3 reads CASSPGTLADTQYF. CDR3 nucleotide sequence: TGTGCCAGCAGCCCCGGGACTCTGGCAGATACGCAGTATTTT.

The sample holds one count of this clone. This chain uses TRBV6-5 with TRBJ1-2, with D perhaps TRBD1 (5 bases). V was pared by 2 bases and J by 2 bases, with 12 bases between. CDR3 size: 15 residues. Germline CDR1 and CDR2: MNHEY and SVGAGI. This chain's CDR3 is CASSYPGEGNYGYTF. The CDR3 bases are TGTGCCAGCAGTTACCCCGGGGAGGGGAACTATGGCTACACCTTC.

This chain uses TRBV12-3 or TRBV12-4 with TRBJ2-1; 7 nucleotides align to TRBD2. V lost 7 bases to trimming and J lost 6 bases; unmatched junction nucleotides: 6. CDR3 length: 13 residues. CDR3 bases: TGTGCCAGCACTAGCGGCCAATCCAATGAGCAGTTCTTC. Translated, it gives CASTSGQSNEQFF.